The rows below give T cell receptor beta chains drawn from one sample of a study of blood T cells in healthy people across ages. TCRdb re-derived calls from the 5' RACE reads in MiXCR, one entry per CDR3 protein. The sample records fewer than 800,000 distinct CDR3 sequences, roughly 25% being singletons. The same data also contributed to another study, on T cells of mothers and their children.

The source material was blood. These receptors all stem from a boy between 5 and 17 years old in good health. Each CDR3 is given with its conserved first and last residue. The D gene is left open where the match is weak. Not all rows give a size; the values are once, few, many and, for expanded clones, a class.

d_gene,j_gene,abundance,v_gene,len,CDR3nt,CDR3aa
-,TRBJ2-5,-,TRBV7-9,14,TGTGCCAGCAGCTCAGAGGAGGGATGGGGGACCCAGTACTTC,CASSSEEGWGTQYF
-,TRBJ1-2,few,TRBV12-3/TRBV12-4,15,TGTGCCAGCAGCTCTTCCACCAGGCGGCAAGGCGGCTACACCTTC,CASSSSTRRQGGYTF
TRBD1,TRBJ1-4,few,TRBV20-1,14,TGCAGTGCAGGGACAGGGGAGCCCAAGAGAGAACTGTTTTTT,CSAGTGEPKRELFF
-,TRBJ2-2,few,TRBV10-3,15,TGTGCCATCAGTGATGGTAGCCCCAACACCGGGGAGCTGTTTTTT,CAISDGSPNTGELFF
-,TRBJ2-7,-,TRBV20-1,13,TGCAGTGCTCAATACGGGACAAATTACGAGCAGTACTTC,CSAQYGTNYEQYF
TRBD1,TRBJ1-4,few,TRBV20-1,14,TGCAGTGCTACGTCAGGGGGCGCCGGTGAAAAACTGTTTTTT,CSATSGGAGEKLFF
TRBD2,TRBJ2-3,-,TRBV6-6,16,TGTGCCAGCAGTTCCCCTTGGACTAGCAGTACAGATACGCAGTATTTT,CASSSPWTSSTDTQYF
TRBD1,TRBJ2-2,few,TRBV7-9,16,TGTGCCAGCAGCCCCGATAGGACAGGGAGCACCGGGGAGCTGTTTTTT,CASSPDRTGSTGELFF
TRBD2,TRBJ2-7,few,TRBV29-1,14,TGCAGCGTTATCGGACTAGCATCGCCCTACGAGCAGTACTTC,CSVIGLASPYEQYF
TRBD1,TRBJ1-2,few,TRBV29-1,13,TGCAGCGTTGCCCTAGGACAGGGTTACAGCTACACCTTC,CSVALGQGYSYTF
TRBD1,TRBJ2-1,few,TRBV6-2/TRBV6-3,18,TGTGCCAGCAGTTACCCTAGGACAGGTTCGGGGACGGGCAGTGAGCAGTTCTTC,CASSYPRTGSGTGSEQFF
-,TRBJ1-5,once,TRBV7-2,14,TGTGCCAGCAGCTTAGGGGGTATTGGTCAGCCCCAGCATTTT,CASSLGGIGQPQHF
-,TRBJ1-1,-,TRBV7-6,15,TGTGCCAGCAGCTTAGAGGCAGGGACGAACACTGAAGCTTTCTTT,CASSLEAGTNTEAFF
TRBD1,TRBJ2-7,-,TRBV6-5,15,TGTGCCAGCAGCGGAACAGGGGCAACCTTCTACGAGCAGTACTTC,CASSGTGATFYEQYF
TRBD1,TRBJ2-5,few,TRBV10-3,17,TGTGCCGTCAGTGAGCCGATGACAGGGAAGGAGGTAGAGACCCAGTACTTC,CAVSEPMTGKEVETQYF
TRBD1,TRBJ2-7,-,TRBV7-2,16,TGTGCCAGCAGCTTAGGGCCAGGGGGAGTCACCTACGAGCAGTACTTC,CASSLGPGGVTYEQYF
-,TRBJ2-3,few,TRBV6-5,13,TGTGCCAGCAGCCCCAGGGGTTCAGATACGCAGTATTTT,CASSPRGSDTQYF
-,TRBJ2-7,few,TRBV7-2,14,TGTGCCAGCAGCCGCCCGGATGTTCCCTACGAGCAGTACTTC,CASSRPDVPYEQYF
-,TRBJ1-4,few,TRBV7-2,15,TGTGCCAGCAGCCAGAGCCCGGGAGCGGAGGAAAAACTGTTTTTT,CASSQSPGAEEKLFF
-,TRBJ1-6,few,TRBV11-2,14,TGTGCCAGCAGCCCAGCCGGGGGTAATTCACCCCTCCACTTT,CASSPAGGNSPLHF
-,TRBJ2-7,-,TRBV9,14,TGTGCCAGCAGCGAGGGGACCGGGAAGGGCGAGCAGTACTTC,CASSEGTGKGEQYF
-,TRBJ2-5,many,TRBV28,14,TGTGCCAGCAGTTTGTGGGCGGTCCAAGAGACCCAGTACTTC,CASSLWAVQETQYF
-,TRBJ1-2,few,TRBV7-2,13,TGTGCCAGCAGCTCGACACCTAACTATGGCTACACCTTC,CASSSTPNYGYTF
TRBD1,TRBJ1-3,-,TRBV7-8,14,TGTGCCAGCAGGTTGACAGGGTTCGGAAACACCATATATTTT,CASRLTGFGNTIYF
-,TRBJ2-1,few,TRBV5-1,14,TGCGCCAGCAGCTTGGGACAGAAATACAATGAGCAGTTCTTC,CASSLGQKYNEQFF
TRBD1,TRBJ2-2,-,TRBV4-1,16,TGCGCCAGCAGTAGGACCGGGACAGGGGGGACCGGGGAGCTGTTTTTT,CASSRTGTGGTGELFF
-,TRBJ2-3,-,TRBV4-3,16,TGCGCCAGCAGCCAATTCCGGGGGTTTAGCACAGATACGCAGTATTTT,CASSQFRGFSTDTQYF
-,TRBJ2-1,few,TRBV20-1,13,TGCAGTGCTAGTGTCCCAGAATACAATGAGCAGTTCTTC,CSASVPEYNEQFF
-,TRBJ1-2,-,TRBV29-1,13,TGCAGCGTTCCCTTCGGAGGGGTAGATGGCTACACCTTC,CSVPFGGVDGYTF
-,TRBJ2-7,-,TRBV4-3,14,TGCGCCAGCAGCCCCTACAGTGGAAAGGGCGAGCAGTACTTC,CASSPYSGKGEQYF
-,TRBJ2-5,-,TRBV28,16,TGTGCCAGCAGTTTAAACCCCGAGGATTACCAAGAGACCCAGTACTTC,CASSLNPEDYQETQYF
-,TRBJ2-2,-,TRBV6-5,15,TGTGCCAGCAGTTACAATGCTGCGAACACCGGGGAGCTGTTTTTT,CASSYNAANTGELFF
-,TRBJ2-1,-,TRBV6-5,14,TGTGCCAGCAGTTACGCAGGCTCCTACAATGAGCAGTTCTTC,CASSYAGSYNEQFF
TRBD2,TRBJ2-1,-,TRBV28,15,TGTGCCAGCAGTTTGCGGGAGACCTCTTACAATGAGCAGTTCTTC,CASSLRETSYNEQFF
-,TRBJ1-1,few,TRBV5-1,17,TGCGCCAGCAGCTCGGCGCCGGGCGACGGCATGAACACTGAAGCTTTCTTT,CASSSAPGDGMNTEAFF
TRBD2,TRBJ2-1,few,TRBV5-6,15,TGTGCCAGCAGCTTGTATGATCGGGAGGTCAATGAGCAGTTCTTC,CASSLYDREVNEQFF
-,TRBJ1-1,-,TRBV7-2,14,TGTGCCAGCAGCTTAGTTTGGTTGAACACTGAAGCTTTCTTT,CASSLVWLNTEAFF
-,TRBJ2-7,-,TRBV28,15,TGTGCCAGCACCCCTGGGACGTTGCCCGCCTACGAGCAGTACTTC,CASTPGTLPAYEQYF
-,TRBJ1-2,-,TRBV29-1,12,TGCAGCGTTTCGTCCGGAACCTATGGCTACACCTTC,CSVSSGTYGYTF
TRBD1,TRBJ2-7,-,TRBV12-3/TRBV12-4,15,TGTGCCAGCACGGTCGGGACAGACAGTCCCTACGAGCAGTACTTC,CASTVGTDSPYEQYF